The 27 T cell receptor beta chains reported below all come from one sample, sequenced in a study of blood T cell repertoires in COVID-19. Sequenced by immunoSEQ multiplex PCR; TCRdb stores in-frame clones only, minus some. The table includes about 51,000 clones, approximately 89% detected once. The specimen sequenced was peripheral blood. The source is a man aged 50-59 years with acute or convalescent COVID-19.

The chain employs TRBV28 and TRBJ2-7, with a possible D match to TRBD2 (6 bases). The length of the CDR3 is 14 residues. V was pared by 4 bases and J by 0 bases, with 10 bases between. Germline CDR1 reads MDHEN; CDR2 reads SYDVKM. The CDR3 DNA is TGTGCCAGCAGTTCCCCCGGGAGCTCCTACGAGCAGTACTTC. It encodes CASSSPGSSYEQYF.

The chain uses TRBV11-3 and TRBJ2-1; D is possibly TRBD2 (6 bases). The V gene's germline CDR1 is SGHNT and CDR2 YENEEA. This CDR3 spans 14 amino acids. Trimming stripped 5 bases from V and 6 bases from J, with 14 bases between. CDR3: CASSAEGVSNEQFF. CDR3 bases: TGTGCCAGCAGCGCGGAGGGTGTAAGCAATGAGCAGTTCTTC.

The chain recombines TRBV3-1 (or the pseudogene TRBV3-2) with TRBJ1-4, with TRBD1 as a possible D gene (5 bases). V was cut by 4 bases and J by 15 bases, with 27 bases left in between. The germline gives CDR1 LGHDT, CDR2 YNNKEL (reference sequence). The CDR3 sequence is 16 residues long. CDR3 sequence reads: CASSRDSNSLVKRMFF. The CDR3 region has the DNA TGTGCCAGCAGCCGTGACAGCAACTCCCTCGTGAAAAGAATGTTTTTT.

The chain links TRBV6-5 to TRBJ1-5; D call uncertain. The CDR3 length is 14 residues. The germline V gene has CDR1 MNHEY and CDR2 SVGAGI. V lost 2 bases and J 3 bases, leaving 8 bases between the germline ends. The CDR3 loop reads CASSYAEDNQPQHF. The CDR3 region has the DNA TGTGCCAGCAGTTACGCGGAAGACAATCAGCCCCAGCATTTT.

The chain combines TRBV5-4 with TRBJ2-2; D possibly corresponds to TRBD1 (5 bases). V lost 9 bases and J 2 bases, leaving 17 bases between the germline ends. The CDR3 has 15 residues. Germline values: CDR1 SGHNT, CDR2 YYREEE (reference sequence). The CDR3 protein is CATYARGSNTGELFF. CDR3 DNA sequence: TGTGCCACCTACGCTAGGGGCTCTAACACCGGGGAGCTGTTTTTT.

The gene calls are TRBV30 and TRBJ1-2; D gene unclear. V lost 0 bases and J lost 1, with 9 bases in between. CDR1 and CDR2 from the germline V gene are GTSNPN and SVGIG (reference sequence). The CDR3 runs 14 residues. CDR3 protein: CAWSVRGSNYGYTF. CDR3 nucleotide sequence: TGTGCCTGGAGTGTTCGCGGCAGTAACTATGGCTACACCTTC.

This chain's CDR3 is CASSLARGRATGELFF. The CDR3 DNA reads as TGTGCCAGCAGCTTAGCAAGGGGGCGTGCCACCGGGGAGCTGTTTTTT. The J gene is TRBJ2-2, the V gene TRBV7-2; 7 bases map to TRBD1. Trimming cost V 0 bases and J 4 bases; bases outside gene matches: 5. There are 16 residues in the CDR3. Germline V lookup: CDR1 SGHTA, CDR2 FQGNSA.

The sample holds one count of this clone. The chain links TRBV6-4 to TRBJ1-2; the D is unclear. There are 13 residues in the CDR3. V was trimmed by 4 bases and J by 4 bases, leaving 10 bases between them. Germline CDR1 reads MRHNA; CDR2 reads SNTAGT. CDR3 nucleotides: TGTGCCAGCAGTGTGGAGGAGGGCTATGGCTACACCTTC. It encodes CASSVEEGYGYTF.

The chain is built from TRBV7-2 and TRBJ1-1; D is undetermined. Germline CDR1 reads SGHTA; CDR2 reads FQGNSA. The CDR3 consists of 15 residues. V shed 5 bases and J shed 3 bases, with 16 bases lying between them. The CDR3 region has the DNA TGTGCCAGCAGCCCGAGGACGGCGGGGTACACTGAAGCTTTCTTT. Its protein product is CASSPRTAGYTEAFF.

This chain uses TRBV7-2 with TRBJ2-1, with 11 bases identical to TRBD2. Germline trimming cut 2 bases from V and 6 bases from J; bases unmatched to any gene: 6. This CDR3 contains 16 residues. CDR1 and CDR2 from the germline V gene are SGHTA and FQGNSA. The CDR3 bases are TGTGCCAGCAGCTTACGGCTAGCGGGGGGTGGCAATGAGCAGTTCTTC. Protein sequence: CASSLRLAGGGNEQFF.

The gene calls are TRBV5-1 and TRBJ1-2; 11 nucleotides agree with TRBD1. With V trimmed by 3 bases and J by 4 bases, 11 bases remained unmatched. This CDR3 contains 17 residues. The germline V gene has CDR1 SGHRS and CDR2 YFSETQ. CDR3 sequence reads: CASSWGQGDYSIYGYTF. In DNA form, the CDR3 reads TGCGCCAGCAGCTGGGGACAGGGGGATTATTCGATCTATGGCTACACCTTC. Supplemented by reference TRBV5-1 and TRBJ1-2, the full variable domain reads KAGVTQTPRYLIKTRGQQVTLSCSPISGHRSVSWYQQTPGQGLQFLFEYFSETQRNKGNFPGRFSGRQFSNSRSEMNVSTLELGDSALYLCASSWGQGDYSIYGYTFGSGTRLTVV.

The chain has TRBV30 and TRBJ1-2; perhaps TRBD1 as D (5 bases). CDR3 length: 13 residues. V was shortened by 3 bases and J by 8 bases, with 16 bases between the two germline ends. Germline values: CDR1 GTSNPN, CDR2 SVGIG (reference sequence). CDR3 loop: CAWRTQEKGGYTF. In nucleotides, the CDR3 is TGTGCCTGGAGAACACAGGAAAAAGGAGGCTACACCTTC.

The chain recombines TRBV7-9 with TRBJ2-3, with 8 positions matching TRBD1. J gave up 1 base and V 4 bases, and 1 base lay outside the gene matches. Germline V gives CDR1 SEHNR, CDR2 FQNEAQ (reference sequence). The CDR3 extends over 14 amino acids. CDR3 residues: CASSSGQGTDTQYF. The CDR3 region has the DNA TGTGCCAGCAGCTCGGGACAGGGCACAGATACGCAGTATTTT.

The rearrangement uses TRBV29-1 and TRBJ2-1; the match to TRBD2 covers 10 bases. From germline, CDR1 is SQVTM and CDR2 ANQGSEA. The CDR3 runs 13 residues. With 6 bases clipped from V and 6 bases from J, the junction kept 5 bases outside the gene matches. The CDR3 spells CSVKAGGPNEQFF. The CDR3 bases are TGCAGCGTGAAAGCGGGGGGGCCCAATGAGCAGTTCTTC.

The rearrangement uses TRBV15 and TRBJ2-6; TRBD2 matches 9 bases. CDR1 is LNHNV, CDR2 YYDKDF, per germline (reference sequence). This CDR3 has 21 residues. The trim removed 1 base at V and 0 bases at J, leaving 13 bases unmatched. The CDR3 loop is CATSRGLHERGASSGANVLTF. For the CDR3, the DNA is TGTGCCACCAGCAGAGGACTCCATGAGCGGGGGGCCTCCTCTGGGGCCAACGTCCTGACTTTC.

CDR3 residues: CATNFPRKWDRAYEQYF. The CDR3 DNA reads TGTGCCACCAATTTCCCAAGAAAGTGGGACAGAGCCTACGAGCAGTACTTC. This chain links TRBV27 with TRBJ2-7; TRBD1 agrees at 7 bases. The J segment lost 2 bases and the V segment lost 10 bases, leaving 20 bases of the junction unmatched. This CDR3 has 17 residues. In germline, CDR1 is MNHEY, CDR2 SMNVEV (reference sequence).

The chain recombines TRBV29-1 with TRBJ2-2; 7 bases are shared with TRBD1. The CDR3 is 14 amino acids. Trimming removed 3 bases from V and 7 bases from J; junction bases left unmatched: 8. Per germline, CDR1 SQVTM and CDR2 ANQGSEA. CDR3 in DNA: TGCAGCGTTGATGACAGGGTACCGGGCGGGGAGCTGTTTTTT. Its protein is CSVDDRVPGGELFF.

In the case of this clone: An end of the junction differs from the germline gene, which may be a read error. The chain is built from TRBV19 and TRBJ2-7; D gene uncertain. The CDR3 is 14 amino acids. Looked up from germline, CDR1 is LNHDA and CDR2 is SQIVND (reference sequence). The CDR3 sequence is CASSMSHASNEQYF. The CDR3 bases are TGTGCCAGTAGTATGAGTCACGCCTCCAACGAGCAGTACTTC.

In its sample, this clone was seen once. The chain recombines TRBV4-1 with TRBJ1-1; weak D call: TRBD1 (5 bases). This CDR3 spans 13 amino acids. Germline CDR1 is MGHRA and CDR2 is YSYEKL. V gave up 2 bases and J gave up 5 bases, with 9 bases separating them. CDR3 in DNA: TGCGCCAGCAGCCAAATCCGACAGACTGAAGCTTTCTTT. It translates to CASSQIRQTEAFF.

CDR3 in amino acids: CASSSLPGNQPQHF. Here the CDR3 DNA reads TGTGCCAGTAGTTCCCTTCCTGGCAATCAGCCCCAGCATTTT. This chain uses TRBV19 with TRBJ1-5; D is unclear. This CDR3 has 14 amino acids. V was shortened by 5 bases and J by 2 bases, with 10 bases between the two germline ends. Germline-derived CDR1 and CDR2 are LNHDA and SQIVND (reference sequence).

This clone appeared a single time. V gene TRBV7-6 combines with J gene TRBJ2-1; tentative D call: TRBD2 (6 bases). The V gene's germline CDR1 is SGHVS and CDR2 FNYEAQ. The CDR3 runs 15 residues. The V end lost 0 bases, the J end lost 4 bases, and 10 bases lay between the germline ends. The CDR3 loop is CASSLAAGRYNEQFF. The CDR3 region has the DNA TGTGCCAGCAGCTTAGCGGCGGGGAGATACAATGAGCAGTTCTTC.

This clone has just a few counts. The chain is built from TRBV30 and TRBJ1-6; the match to TRBD1 covers 8 bases. The length of the CDR3 is 17 residues. Germline V gives CDR1 GTSNPN, CDR2 SVGIG (reference sequence). J lost 0 bases, V lost 0 bases, and 4 bases had no gene match. As DNA, the CDR3 is TGTGCCTGGAGTGTACGACAGGGGAGCTCCTATAATTCACCCCTCCACTTT. The encoded protein is CAWSVRQGSSYNSPLHF. Drawing the rest from reference TRBV30 and TRBJ1-6, the complete variable domain is SQTIHQWPATLVQPVGSPLSLECTVEGTSNPNLYWYRQAAGRGLQLLFYSVGIGQISSEVPQNLSASRPQDRQFILSSKKLLLSDSGFYLCAWSVRQGSSYNSPLHFGNGTRLTVT.

V and J are TRBV18 and TRBJ2-2; D is possibly TRBD1 (7 bases). Germline CDR1 and CDR2: KGHSH and LQKENI. Trimming left V 5 bases short and J 0 bases short, with 16 bases between. The CDR3 consists of 17 residues. The CDR3 sequence is CASSEEGAKPNTGELFF. The CDR3 DNA follows: TGTGCCAGCTCAGAGGAGGGGGCCAAACCGAACACCGGGGAGCTGTTTTTT.

The chain joins TRBV19 to TRBJ2-2, with 11 positions matching TRBD2. Trimming cost V 7 bases and J 4 bases; bases outside gene matches: 11. The CDR3 contains 17 residues. Germline V gene sequence: CDR1 LNHDA, CDR2 SQIVND (reference sequence). The CDR3 coding sequence is TGTGCCAGTACATTGGAGTTAGCGGGGGGGCGCACCGGGGAGCTGTTTTTT. Protein: CASTLELAGGRTGELFF.

The chain combines TRBV24-1 with TRBJ2-1, with a tentative D call TRBD1 (5 bases). The CDR3 length is 15 residues. Per germline, CDR1 KGHDR and CDR2 SFDVKD. V shed 3 bases and J shed 5 bases, with 13 bases lying between them. CDR3: CATSDPDTPHNEQFF. The DNA for the CDR3 is TGTGCCACCAGTGATCCGGACACCCCCCACAATGAGCAGTTCTTC.

V gene TRBV18 combines with J gene TRBJ2-5, with D possibly being TRBD1 (6 bases). The CDR3 totals 14 residues. The V end was cut by 4 bases, the J end by 0 bases, with 9 bases between. Looked up from germline, CDR1 is KGHSH and CDR2 is LQKENI. Here the CDR3 reads CASSLRTDQETQYF. In DNA, the CDR3 is TGTGCCAGCTCACTAAGGACAGACCAAGAGACCCAGTACTTC.

The genes are TRBV30 and TRBJ2-2; 13 bases fit TRBD2. V lost 1 base, J lost 8 bases, and 10 bases stayed unmatched. Germline V lookup: CDR1 GTSNPN, CDR2 SVGIG (reference sequence). The CDR3 runs 17 residues. CDR3 DNA sequence: TGTGCCTGGAGTGATGGACTAGCGGGGGTCCTACGTGGGGAGCTGTTTTTT. Amino acids: CAWSDGLAGVLRGELFF.